This TCR beta chain was captured by sequencing in a study of CD8 T cells in ankylosing spondylitis. TCRdb recomputed calls from the 5' RACE reads with MiXCR, one row per CDR3 protein. The table lists more than 60,000 distinct CDR3 sequences, over 4% of them singletons. Comment on this clonotype: The antigen is not known.

V gave up 3 bases and J gave up 1 base, with 4 bases separating them. The CDR3 runs 11 residues. Germline CDR1 DFQATT, CDR2 SNEGSKA (reference sequence). Study outcomes and limitations: Both synovial fluid and blood in reactive arthritis had previously been reported to carry some motif variants.

The TCR was taken from a male donor with ankylosing spondylitis or in good health (not recorded which). The sample comprised blood, either unsorted or a sorted T cell fraction (not recorded which). This chain connects TRBV20-1 to TRBJ2-7; D remains unclear. The CDR3 protein is CSASLSYEQYF. The DNA of the CDR3 is TGCAGTGCTAGCCTATCCTACGAGCAGTACTTC.